The present entry profiles one T cell receptor (beta chain) with its context. What it binds is unknown. This sample was included in a study of T cell responses to AZD1222 COVID-19 vaccine. V was clipped by 0 bases and J by 7 bases; unmatched bases: 0. CDR1 is WSHSY and CDR2 is SAAADI in the germline V gene. This CDR3 spans 13 amino acids. General study findings and limits: Mapped onto spike, vaccine-associated CD4 TCRs spanned it and were dominant at 160-218 and 743-854. Among the donors, most were white British and more were female, and clonal diversity was possibly underestimated.

Clones were read by immunoSEQ multiplex PCR, and TCRdb kept only the in-frame ones, dropping some. The repertoire has fewer than 180,000 clones, around 95% of them found once; the top ten carry over 1%. The chain couples TRBV10-2 to TRBJ1-2; 9 bases agree with TRBD1. Sequenced here: peripheral blood, sampled on day 0 of AZD1222 vaccination. This TCR was sampled from an adult in good health. The CDR3 bases are TGCGCCAGCAGTGAGTCACAGGGGGCTGGCTACACCTTC. This encodes CASSESQGAGYTF.